Listed here are 27 T cell receptor beta chains from one sample, sequenced in a study of blood T cell repertoires in COVID-19. Sequenced by immunoSEQ multiplex PCR; TCRdb stores in-frame clones only, minus some. The sample has about 210,000 clones, around 83% seen once. Input material: PBMCs or T cells enriched from blood (not recorded which). Receptor source: a woman aged 40-49 years in a cohort exposed to, infected with or recovered from COVID-19 (not recorded which).

This chain uses TRBV6-5 with TRBJ2-1; 10 bases match TRBD1. Per germline, CDR1 MNHEY and CDR2 SVGAGI. This CDR3 region has 14 residues. The CDR3 nucleotides read TGTGCTATTGTCCCGGGACAGGGGTGGAATGAGCAGTTCTTC. Translated, it gives CAIVPGQGWNEQFF.

This rearrangement joins TRBV9 to TRBJ1-4; unclear D gene. The CDR3 has 15 amino acids. Germline V lookup: CDR1 SGDLS, CDR2 YYNGEE. With 0 bases removed from V and 0 bases from J, the gap between germline ends came to 6 bases. CDR3 bases: TGTGCCAGCAGCGTAGGGAGTGCAACTAATGAAAAACTGTTTTTT. It codes for CASSVGSATNEKLFF.

This chain links TRBV10-3 with TRBJ1-1; TRBD1 agrees at 10 bases. Germline CDR1 ENHRY, CDR2 SYGVKD. J lost 7 bases, V lost 7 bases, and 6 bases had no gene match. The CDR3 is 13 amino acids. In DNA, the CDR3 is TGTGCCATCAACGAAGGGACAGGGGATGAAGCTTTCTTT. Its translation: CAINEGTGDEAFF.

V is TRBV6-2 or TRBV6-3 and J is TRBJ1-1, with 8 nucleotides matching TRBD1. V was clipped by 4 bases and J by 6 bases; unmatched bases: 4. Looked up from germline, CDR1 is MNHEY and CDR2 is SVGEGT. The CDR3 consists of 13 residues. The CDR3 region has the DNA TGTGCCAGCAGTTGGGAGACAGGGGCTGAAGCTTTCTTT. It is translated as CASSWETGAEAFF.

This chain connects TRBV10-2 to TRBJ2-7; weak D call: TRBD1 (5 bases). V lost 11 bases and J 3 bases, leaving 14 bases between the germline ends. The CDR3 consists of 12 residues. In germline, CDR1 is WSHSY, CDR2 SAAADI. The CDR3 DNA reads TGCGCCTCTTCGGCAGGGAACTACGAGCAGTACTTC. It encodes CASSAGNYEQYF.

Written as DNA, the CDR3 is TGTGCCAGCACCCCGGGAGCGGGTAATTCACCCCTCCACTTT. Translating it yields CASTPGAGNSPLHF. The chain couples TRBV13 to TRBJ1-6, with D unclear. V was trimmed by 7 bases and J by 6 bases, leaving 13 bases between them. The CDR3 runs 14 residues. Germline V gene lookup returns CDR1 PRHDT and CDR2 FYEKMQ (reference sequence).

The V call is TRBV6-9, the J call TRBJ1-1; D gene unclear. From germline, CDR1 is MNHGY and CDR2 SVAAGI. The CDR3 has 8 amino acids. V dropped 9 bases and J dropped 10 bases, with 6 bases sitting between them. CDR3 residues: CARTGAFF. CDR3 bases: TGTGCCAGAACGGGAGCTTTCTTT.

This clone was seen only a few times. The chain links TRBV4-1 to TRBJ1-1; D ambiguous. The CDR3 consists of 13 residues. Trimming cost V 3 bases and J 0 bases, with 5 bases left between them. Germline lookup yields CDR1 MGHRA and CDR2 YSYEKL. In nucleotides, the CDR3 is TGCGCCAGCAGCCACTTTGTGAACACTGAAGCTTTCTTT. Its protein product is CASSHFVNTEAFF.

The chain combines TRBV7-6 with TRBJ1-3; D remains unclear. This CDR3 region has 15 residues. V lost 5 bases and J lost 0, with 11 bases in between. The germline gives CDR1 SGHVS, CDR2 FNYEAQ. The CDR3 DNA follows: TGTGCCAGCAGCCGCACGGGGATCTCTGGAAACACCATATATTTT. Encoded protein: CASSRTGISGNTIYF.

The chain has TRBV12-3 or TRBV12-4 and TRBJ1-5; no clear D. V was clipped by 5 bases and J by 5 bases, with 10 bases between them. The CDR3 spans 13 residues. The CDR3 reads CASSPDTHQPQHF. Written as DNA, the CDR3 is TGTGCCAGCAGTCCCGACACCCATCAGCCCCAGCATTTT.

Comments on this clone: One junction end does not reproduce the germline sequence, and a read error may be involved. The chain joins TRBV9 to TRBJ1-6; D not certain. The CDR3 totals 14 residues. Germline V lookup: CDR1 SGDLS, CDR2 YYNGEE. DNA of the CDR3: TGTGCCAGCAGTGTAGACACGTATAATTCACCCCTCCACTTT. It yields the protein CASSVDTYNSPLHF.

This sequence joins TRBV7-6 and TRBJ2-5, with D perhaps matching TRBD1 (6 bases). The V end lost 3 bases, the J end lost 3 bases, and 11 bases lay between the germline ends. There are 14 residues in the CDR3. Germline V gene sequence: CDR1 SGHVS, CDR2 FNYEAQ. The CDR3 protein is CASSFHRDEETQYF. Written as DNA, the CDR3 is TGTGCCAGCAGCTTCCACAGGGACGAAGAGACCCAGTACTTC.

This sequence joins TRBV2 and TRBJ1-2, with D possibly matching TRBD1 (6 bases). This CDR3 has 16 amino acids. Trimming took 6 bases from V and 2 from J, leaving 19 bases between them. The V gene's germline CDR1 is SNHLY and CDR2 FYNNEI. Here the CDR3 DNA reads TGTGCCAGCAGCCCTACCAAGCGGGGGGCCAACTATGGCTACACCTTC. This sequence encodes CASSPTKRGANYGYTF.

This chain connects TRBV28 to TRBJ2-5; TRBD2 aligns across 9 bases. The CDR3 loop spans 16 amino acids. Germline V lookup: CDR1 MDHEN, CDR2 SYDVKM. The trim removed 2 bases at V and 2 bases at J, leaving 6 bases unmatched. DNA for the CDR3: TGTGCCAGCAGTTTAGGGGGCGGGGGGGCACAAGAGACCCAGTACTTC. Protein sequence: CASSLGGGGAQETQYF.

The V and J genes are TRBV9 and TRBJ1-2; tentative D call: TRBD1 (5 bases). Germline CDR1 and CDR2: SGDLS and YYNGEE. V was clipped by 4 bases and J by 4 bases, with 17 bases between them. This CDR3 has 15 residues. The CDR3 sequence: CASSPGPPGIYGYTF. The CDR3, as DNA: TGTGCCAGCAGCCCCGGCCCCCCAGGGATCTATGGCTACACCTTC.

The chain links TRBV28 to TRBJ2-5, with 14 nucleotides matching TRBD2. V shed 4 bases and J 4 bases; nucleotides not matched to a gene: 2. Germline CDR1 is MDHEN and CDR2 is SYDVKM. This CDR3 region has 15 residues. In DNA, the CDR3 is TGTGCCAGCAGTTCGACTAGCGGGAGGGGAGAGACCCAGTACTTC. This codes for CASSSTSGRGETQYF.

This clone came up once. The V and J genes are TRBV9 and TRBJ2-5; 11 nucleotides agree with TRBD2. This CDR3 spans 16 amino acids. Germline V gene sequence: CDR1 SGDLS, CDR2 YYNGEE. V lost 2 bases to trimming and J lost 5 bases; unmatched junction nucleotides: 8. The CDR3 is CASSVLAGGLVETQYF. The CDR3 DNA reads as TGTGCCAGCAGCGTCCTAGCGGGGGGACTCGTGGAGACCCAGTACTTC.

This chain connects TRBV6-5 to TRBJ2-6; maybe TRBD2 (6 bases). Germline V lookup: CDR1 MNHEY, CDR2 SVGAGI. This CDR3 contains 15 residues. The germline V and J ends were trimmed by 7 bases and 0 bases, with 10 bases remaining between them. The CDR3 sequence is CASTKRVSGANVLTF. The CDR3 nucleotides read TGTGCCAGCACCAAGCGGGTCTCTGGGGCCAACGTCCTGACTTTC.

In nucleotides, the CDR3 is TGTGCCAGTAGTCCGAAAGGCGGGCGGGGTTCACCCCTCCACTTT. This translates into CASSPKGGRGSPLHF. This rearrangement joins TRBV19 to TRBJ1-6; no clear D. This CDR3 spans 15 amino acids. Trimming stripped 5 bases from V and 9 bases from J, with 17 bases between. In germline, CDR1 is LNHDA, CDR2 SQIVND (reference sequence).

The chain recombines TRBV6-1 with TRBJ2-7; D uncertain. Germline V gives CDR1 MNHNS, CDR2 SASEGT. Trimming stripped 3 bases from V and 6 bases from J, with 15 bases between. The CDR3 is 14 residues long. The CDR3 reads CASSDGRYLGEQYF. In DNA form, the CDR3 reads TGTGCCAGCAGTGACGGTCGCTACCTAGGCGAGCAGTACTTC.

The rearrangement uses TRBV6-5 and TRBJ2-6; no definite D call. Germline values: CDR1 MNHEY, CDR2 SVGAGI. This CDR3 is 16 amino acids long. V was cut by 0 bases and J by 1 base, with 7 bases left in between. The CDR3 nucleotides read TGTGCCAGCAGTTACTCCCCTACTTCTGGGGCCAACGTCCTGACTTTC. Residues: CASSYSPTSGANVLTF.

This clone came up many times. The junction shows a germline mismatch at one end, possibly a read error. The chain couples TRBV6-5 to TRBJ1-6; 8 nucleotides match TRBD1. The CDR3 has 12 residues. Germline V gene sequence: CDR1 MNHEY, CDR2 SVGAGI. The CDR3 sequence is CASRRRQGPLYF. The CDR3 bases are TGTGCCAGCAGGCGCAGACAGGGGCCCCTTTACTTT.

The gene calls are TRBV24-1 and TRBJ2-2; tentative D call: TRBD1 (6 bases). Germline values: CDR1 KGHDR, CDR2 SFDVKD. V shed 7 bases and J shed 5 bases, with 19 bases lying between them. The CDR3 spans 16 residues. The DNA of the CDR3 is TGTGCCACCAGCCACGCAGGGGCAGGGGTAACCGGGGAGCTGTTTTTT. It is translated as CATSHAGAGVTGELFF.

This chain connects TRBV5-5 to TRBJ1-3; 7 bases line up with TRBD1. The CDR3 sequence is 15 residues long. CDR1 is SGHKS, CDR2 YYEKEE, per germline (reference sequence). V lost 4 bases, J lost 0 bases, and 4 bases stayed unmatched. The CDR3 loop is CASSMGDSSGNTIYF. CDR3 DNA sequence: TGTGCCAGCAGCATGGGGGACAGCTCTGGAAACACCATATATTTT.

The chain links TRBV4-3 to TRBJ1-4, with a tentative D call TRBD1 (5 bases). Germline CDR1 LGHNA, CDR2 YSLEER. This CDR3 has 17 residues. Trimming removed 4 bases from V and 7 bases from J, with 22 bases in between. The CDR3 sequence is CASSPPIRTNTIEKLFF. The CDR3 DNA is TGCGCCAGCAGCCCACCTATTCGGACAAACACCATTGAAAAACTGTTTTTT.

The rearrangement links TRBV28 to TRBJ1-1, with a tentative D call TRBD1 (5 bases). Trimming pared 4 bases from V and 1 base from J, leaving 13 bases between. CDR3 length: 15 residues. Germline CDR1 is MDHEN and CDR2 is SYDVKM. The CDR3 here is CASSWGRGGNTEAFF. The CDR3 DNA is TGTGCCAGCAGTTGGGGGAGGGGTGGGAACACTGAAGCTTTCTTT. Supplemented by reference TRBV28 and TRBJ1-1, the full variable domain reads DVKVTQSSRYLVKRTGEKVFLECVQDMDHENMFWYRQDPGLGLRLIYFSYDVKMKEKGDIPEGYSVSREKKERFSLILESASTNQTSMYLCASSWGRGGNTEAFFGQGTRLTVV.

The chain has TRBV2 and TRBJ1-4; D remains unclear. Trimming left V 10 bases short and J 0 bases short, with 6 bases between. Germline lookup yields CDR1 SNHLY and CDR2 FYNNEI. The CDR3 sequence is 12 residues long. The CDR3 sequence: CATLATNEKLFF. The CDR3 DNA is TGTGCCACCCTTGCAACTAATGAAAAACTGTTTTTT.